This T cell receptor beta chain derives from a study of blood T cells in healthy people across ages. Study-wide results and limits: Possibly confounding the expanded clonotype changes was the fact that donor CMV status was unknown.

Isolation per sample recovered at least 7 million PBMCs. Deletions cut 0 bases from V and 1 base from J, with 13 bases between. CDR3 length: 17 amino acids. Germline assignment: CDR1 SGHTA and CDR2 FQGNSA. Alongside a J-beta primer mix, a sample-barcoded 5' primer served in a second PCR lasting about 7 to 11 cycles. TCRdb passed the 5' RACE reads through MiXCR, listing each CDR3 protein once. The sample lists 1.5 million to 2 million distinct CDR3 sequences, roughly 27% occurring once. This clonotype was counted between two and nine times. The antigen is unknown. Sequenced material: blood. The sequence was obtained from a woman aged 30 to 39 in good health. The V and J genes are TRBV7-2 and TRBJ2-4; possible D gene TRBD2, 6 bases. The CDR3 bases are TGTGCCAGCAGCTTAGCATCATTTCGGGGGGCCAAAAACATTCAGTACTTC. Translating it yields CASSLASFRGAKNIQYF.